The 26 T cell receptor beta chains presented below share a single source sample, sequenced in a study of blood T cell repertoires in COVID-19. The method was immunoSEQ multiplex PCR; TCRdb's version includes in-frame clones alone and lacks a portion of them. The sample lists roughly 60,000 clones; roughly four fifths were seen once. The specimen was peripheral blood. The receptors originated from a man older than 75 with acute or convalescent COVID-19.

The chain uses TRBV27 and TRBJ1-4; D gene ambiguous. Germline V lookup: CDR1 MNHEY, CDR2 SMNVEV (reference sequence). Trimming removed 5 bases at V and 8 bases at J, with 15 bases between. CDR3 length equals 14 residues. Written as DNA, the CDR3 is TGTGCCAGCAGTCCCGCCGGGTACAAAGAAAAACTGTTTTTT. Encoded protein: CASSPAGYKEKLFF.

This chain connects TRBV14 to TRBJ2-5; 9 nucleotides agree with TRBD2. Germline lookup yields CDR1 SGHDN and CDR2 FVKESK. V lost 4 bases and J lost 3; bases outside the gene matches: 9. This CDR3 spans 16 amino acids. The CDR3 sequence is CASSPLRGGAEETQYF. Here the CDR3 DNA reads TGTGCCAGCAGCCCACTTCGCGGGGGGGCCGAAGAGACCCAGTACTTC.

The chain carries TRBV30 and TRBJ1-6, with 8 bases fitting TRBD1. Unmatched junction bases numbered 1, after V lost 3 bases and J lost 9 bases. Germline lookup yields CDR1 GTSNPN and CDR2 SVGIG (reference sequence). The CDR3 contains 12 residues. Here the CDR3 DNA reads TGTGCCTGGAGGGACAGGGTTTCACCCCTCCACTTT. This translates into CAWRDRVSPLHF.

The chain is built from TRBV3-1 (or the pseudogene TRBV3-2) and TRBJ2-7; weak D call: TRBD1 (6 bases). The germline CDR1 and CDR2 sequences are LGHDT and YNNKEL (reference sequence). V was clipped by 5 bases and J by 8 bases, with 16 bases between them. This CDR3 is built from 13 residues. CDR3 protein: CASSRNRDTKQYF. CDR3 coding DNA: TGTGCCAGCAGCAGAAACAGGGATACGAAGCAGTACTTC.

The chain employs TRBV11-2 and TRBJ1-2, with D perhaps matching TRBD1 (5 bases). Trimming pared 5 bases from V and 5 bases from J, leaving 21 bases between. Germline CDR1 and CDR2: SGHAT and FQNNGV. The CDR3 contains 16 residues. This CDR3 is CASSPGLRTVFYGYTF. Here the CDR3 DNA reads TGTGCCAGCAGCCCGGGACTCCGAACGGTTTTTTATGGCTACACCTTC.

Only a few counts were recorded for this clone. The chain couples TRBV18 to TRBJ2-7; possibly TRBD1 for D (5 bases). V was shortened by 3 bases and J by 2 bases, with 14 bases between the two germline ends. The germline V gene has CDR1 KGHSH and CDR2 LQKENI. The CDR3 runs 15 residues. CDR3 region: CASSPQFQGAYEQYF. For the CDR3, the DNA is TGTGCCAGCTCACCCCAGTTTCAGGGCGCCTACGAGCAGTACTTC.

The chain is built from TRBV7-2 and TRBJ2-3; TRBD2 aligns across 8 bases. J lost 6 bases, V lost 3 bases, and 11 bases had no gene match. The CDR3 length is 16 residues. Germline V gene data show CDR1 as SGHTA and CDR2 as FQGNSA. The CDR3 sequence: CASSLYGSGGMDTQYF. The CDR3 nucleotides are TGTGCCAGCAGCTTGTACGGGAGCGGGGGAATGGATACGCAGTATTTT.

The rearrangement uses TRBV5-1 and TRBJ1-1, with 10 bases identical to TRBD1. The CDR3 contains 15 residues. V shed 4 bases, J shed 8 bases, and the junction held 11 bases outside the gene matches. Germline CDR1 reads SGHRS; CDR2 reads YFSETQ. The DNA of the CDR3 is TGCGCCAGCAGCCCCCAAGGACAGGGGGTCCAAGAAGCTTTCTTT. The encoded protein is CASSPQGQGVQEAFF.

CDR3 sequence: CATGVRGYQAKNIQYF. CDR3 in DNA: TGTGCCACCGGGGTCAGGGGGTATCAAGCCAAAAACATTCAGTACTTC. The chain has TRBV11-2 and TRBJ2-4, with TRBD1 matching over 7 bases. The junction had 12 bases not matched to a gene; V was cut back by 10 bases and J by 0 bases. Per germline, CDR1 SGHAT and CDR2 FQNNGV. This CDR3 is 16 amino acids long.

The V gene is TRBV28, the J gene TRBJ1-2; weak D call: TRBD1 (6 bases). V was pared by 1 base and J by 2 bases, with 8 bases between. CDR3 length: 14 amino acids. From germline, CDR1 is MDHEN and CDR2 SYDVKM. In DNA, the CDR3 is TGTGCCAGCAGTTTATATACAGGGAACTATGGCTACACCTTC. Its protein is CASSLYTGNYGYTF.

A few counts support this clone. V gene TRBV12-2 combines with J gene TRBJ1-5. TRBV12-2 is a documented pseudogene. CDR3 length equals 17 residues. CDR3 DNA sequence: TGTGCAAGTCGCCTTGACAGACTAGGCTCTGACAATCAGCCCCAGCATTTT. Encoded protein: CASRLDRLGSDNQPQHF.

This clone was counted a few times. V usage is TRBV18 and J usage is TRBJ2-7; D may be TRBD2 (5 bases). The CDR3 loop spans 13 amino acids. Germline CDR1 reads KGHSH; CDR2 reads LQKENI. Trimming took off 3 bases at V and 4 bases at J, with 10 bases between the two ends. CDR3 coding DNA: TGTGCCAGCTCACCGGGCGGGCAGTACGAGCAGTACTTC. The encoded protein is CASSPGGQYEQYF.

The chain links TRBV25-1 to TRBJ1-1; 7 bases map to TRBD1. Germline assignment: CDR1 MGHDK and CDR2 SYGVNS. The CDR3 loop spans 17 amino acids. Losses at the gene ends were 3 bases for V and 6 bases for J; bases not matched to a gene: 16. CDR3 in DNA: TGTGCCAGCAGTGAGGCCATCACGACAGGGTTGTTGGCTGAAGCTTTCTTT. This sequence encodes CASSEAITTGLLAEAFF.

The V gene is TRBV6-2 or TRBV6-3, the J gene TRBJ2-2; 8 bases are shared with TRBD1. CDR3 length: 17 amino acids. Germline V gene sequence: CDR1 MNHEY, CDR2 SVGEGT. V shed 0 bases and J 7 bases; nucleotides not matched to a gene: 10. The CDR3 is CASSYSPLAQGVGELFF. The CDR3 nucleotides read TGTGCCAGCAGTTACTCACCCCTAGCACAGGGGGTCGGGGAGCTGTTTTTT.

The V gene is TRBV7-9, the J gene TRBJ1-6; 9 nucleotides match TRBD1. CDR3 length equals 14 residues. Germline CDR1 is SEHNR and CDR2 is FQNEAQ (reference sequence). J gave up 11 bases and V 5 bases, and 7 bases lay outside the gene matches. The CDR3 region has the DNA TGTGCCAGCAGCATTCCGGGACAGGGCGCACCCCTCCACTTT. Its translation: CASSIPGQGAPLHF.

The J gene is TRBJ1-1, the V gene TRBV5-8; 7 bases fit TRBD1. This CDR3 is 16 amino acids long. The V and J ends lost 4 bases and 3 bases, in that order; junction bases with no gene match: 12. Germline values: CDR1 SGHTS, CDR2 YDEGEE. The CDR3 nucleotides are TGTGCCAGCAGCGTGGGACAGCTCCTTACTCACACTGAAGCTTTCTTT. It codes for CASSVGQLLTHTEAFF.

The chain couples TRBV5-1 to TRBJ2-3, with TRBD2 identical over 10 bases. From germline, CDR1 is SGHRS and CDR2 YFSETQ. V shed 1 base, J shed 4 bases, and the junction held 12 bases outside the gene matches. CDR3 length: 18 amino acids. The chain's CDR3 is CASSLILSGGPSSDTQYF. In nucleotides, the CDR3 is TGCGCCAGCAGCTTGATTCTTAGCGGGGGGCCTTCTTCAGATACGCAGTATTTT.

CDR3 region: CAWSGRRGQPQHF. CDR3 sequence (DNA): TGTGCCTGGAGTGGACGTCGGGGGCAGCCCCAGCATTTT. The V call is TRBV30, the J call TRBJ1-5; D may be TRBD1 (5 bases). The CDR3 loop spans 13 amino acids. The V end was cut by 1 base, the J end by 7 bases, with 11 bases between. Germline assignment: CDR1 GTSNPN and CDR2 SVGIG (reference sequence).

The J gene is TRBJ1-4, the V gene TRBV15, with 7 bases matching TRBD1. Germline V gene sequence: CDR1 LNHNV, CDR2 YYDKDF (reference sequence). The CDR3 has 13 residues. J was trimmed by 6 bases and V by 9 bases; bases with no gene match: 7. DNA of the CDR3: TGTGCCACGAGAAGGGGGCGCGATGAAAAACTGTTTTTT. Translation gives CATRRGRDEKLFF.

The V and J genes are TRBV5-1 and TRBJ1-1, with D possibly TRBD1 on 6 matching bases. Per the germline V gene, CDR1 is SGHRS and CDR2 is YFSETQ. Trimming left V 5 bases short and J 6 bases short, with 14 bases between. This CDR3 is 13 amino acids long. The CDR3 here is CASRTGDSSEAFF. The CDR3 nucleotides are TGCGCCAGCAGGACAGGTGATAGCTCTGAAGCTTTCTTT.

This chain joins TRBV18 and TRBJ1-2, with 8 bases aligning to TRBD1. V shed 3 bases, J shed 4 bases, and the junction held 7 bases outside the gene matches. There are 15 residues in the CDR3. Looked up from germline, CDR1 is KGHSH and CDR2 is LQKENI. The CDR3 sequence: CASSPDRGKSYGYTF. CDR3 nucleotides: TGTGCCAGCTCACCTGACAGGGGAAAGTCCTATGGCTACACCTTC.

The J gene is TRBJ2-3, the V gene TRBV29-1, with a tentative D call TRBD1 (6 bases). CDR3 length equals 14 residues. The V and J ends lost 7 bases and 2 bases respectively, with 16 bases between them. CDR1 and CDR2 from the germline V gene are SQVTM and ANQGSEA. CDR3 nucleotide sequence: TGCAGCGGGGGCCAGGGGTCCCTCACAGATACGCAGTATTTT. Protein product: CSGGQGSLTDTQYF.

This chain links TRBV5-1 with TRBJ2-3; 8 bases match TRBD1. The CDR3 covers 15 residues. After removal of 4 bases from V and 4 bases from J, the junction contained 8 bases not matched to a gene. Germline V gene data show CDR1 as SGHRS and CDR2 as YFSETQ. The CDR3 DNA is TGCGCCAGCAGCGAGGACAGGGCTTCCGCAGATACGCAGTATTTT. Its translation: CASSEDRASADTQYF.

V gene TRBV10-3 combines with J gene TRBJ1-6; 11 bases are shared with TRBD1. V shed 6 bases and J 10 bases; nucleotides not matched to a gene: 5. Per the germline V gene, CDR1 is ENHRY and CDR2 is SYGVKD. This CDR3 is 14 amino acids long. The CDR3 region is CAIRPGQGGSPLHF. The CDR3 nucleotides are TGTGCCATCAGACCGGGACAGGGGGGATCACCCCTCCACTTT.

The gene calls are TRBV18 and TRBJ1-6; perhaps TRBD1 as D (5 bases). Between the trimmed V and J ends, which lost 5 bases and 9 bases, there was a span of 14 bases. CDR1 and CDR2 from the germline V gene are KGHSH and LQKENI. CDR3 length equals 14 residues. The chain's CDR3 is CASSERGFGSPLHF. CDR3 DNA: TGTGCCAGCTCAGAAAGGGGATTTGGTTCACCCCTCCACTTT.

This clone was picked up a small number of times. This chain links TRBV6-5 with TRBJ2-7; TRBD1 might be the D (6 bases). This CDR3 is built from 14 residues. V lost 3 bases and J lost 10, with 19 bases in between. The germline V gene encodes CDR1 MNHEY and CDR2 SVGAGI. CDR3 region: CASSYQQGSLGQYF. The CDR3, as DNA: TGTGCCAGCAGTTATCAACAGGGATCCCTTGGTCAGTACTTC.